This T cell receptor beta chain came from a study of Ad26.COV2.S vaccination and SARS-CoV-2 variants. Study details: Donor got 5x10^10 or 1x10^11 viral particles of Ad26.COV2.S.

Overall study findings and caveats: Vaccinees reportedly had broad spike-specific CD8+ and CD4+ T cell responses.

Profiling relied on immunoSEQ multiplex PCR, and the TCRdb table lists in-frame clones only, not all of them. The sample lists under 550,000 clones; around nine tenths were seen once. The CDR3 is 23 residues long. Documented treatment: some 20 received Ad26.COV2.S at low or high dose, single or two shots; several received placebo; per-sample allocation not given. Specimen acquisition occurred on day 63 following the initial vaccine or placebo injection. The shot given was an Ad26 vector that makes Wuhan-strain SARS-CoV-2 spike. As to this clone: Its antigen is unknown.

The J gene is TRBJ1-2, the V gene TRBV21-1; TRBD1, the table's D call, lacks a check against the DNA. TRBV21-1 is an annotated pseudogene. The receptor's source is a person aged 18 to 59 who received the Ad26.COV2.S COVID-19 vaccine or a placebo. The sample consisted of peripheral blood, taken in a trial of Ad26.COV2.S vaccine versus placebo. Here the CDR3 DNA reads TGTGCCAGCAGCAAGGTCAACACTACTGGGGACAGGGGCCCCGACGAACTCAACTATGGCTACACCTTC. This translates into CASSKVNTTGDRGPDELNYGYTF.